These T cell receptor beta chains were read from a single sample in a study of blood T cell repertoires in COVID-19. Clones were sequenced by immunoSEQ multiplex PCR, and TCRdb holds only the in-frame ones, with some missing. Counted here are more than 200,000 clones, approximately 84% occurring once; the ten biggest clones make up about 8%. Sequencing was carried out using peripheral blood. The receptors derive from an elderly woman with acute or convalescent COVID-19. The CDR3 runs from the conserved cysteine through the conserved F or W. The D gene is left open where the match is weak. Clone size is given for some rows only: seen once, a few or many times, or a class if the clone is expanded.

len: 13; abundance: -; d_gene: -; v_gene: TRBV5-1; j_gene: TRBJ2-7; CDR3nt: TGCGCCAGCAGCCCAGGACAGCTCTACGAGCAGTACTTC; CDR3aa: CASSPGQLYEQYF
len: 15; abundance: once; d_gene: TRBD1; v_gene: TRBV5-1; j_gene: TRBJ1-6; CDR3nt: TGCGCCAGCAGCAACGAGGGACAGGGGTGGTCACCCCTCCACTTT; CDR3aa: CASSNEGQGWSPLHF
len: 15; abundance: once; d_gene: -; v_gene: TRBV6-6; j_gene: TRBJ1-5; CDR3nt: TGTGCCAGCAGCCCGGTTAGACAGGGCAATCAGCCCCAGCATTTT; CDR3aa: CASSPVRQGNQPQHF
len: 18; abundance: -; d_gene: TRBD2; v_gene: TRBV10-3; j_gene: TRBJ2-1; CDR3nt: TGTGCCATCAGTGAGTCGAACCCGGGACTAGCGGTGGGCAATGAGCAGTTCTTC; CDR3aa: CAISESNPGLAVGNEQFF
len: 16; abundance: few; d_gene: TRBD2; v_gene: TRBV5-1; j_gene: TRBJ2-3; CDR3nt: TGCGCCAGCAGCGCAAGACTAGCGGGGGAGACAGATACGCAGTATTTT; CDR3aa: CASSARLAGETDTQYF
len: 15; abundance: -; d_gene: TRBD2; v_gene: TRBV10-2; j_gene: TRBJ2-1; CDR3nt: TGCGCCAGCGCAGGGATGGGACTAGTTGACAATGAGCAGTTCTTC; CDR3aa: CASAGMGLVDNEQFF
len: 14; abundance: -; d_gene: -; v_gene: TRBV19; j_gene: TRBJ2-1; CDR3nt: TGTGCCAGTAGTATGGGCAGGGACTACAATGAGCAGTTCTTC; CDR3aa: CASSMGRDYNEQFF
len: 17; abundance: -; d_gene: -; v_gene: TRBV4-2; j_gene: TRBJ2-3; CDR3nt: TGTGCCAGCAGCCAAGATCCTACTCGCAGGGTGGCAGATACGCAGTATTTT; CDR3aa: CASSQDPTRRVADTQYF
len: 14; abundance: -; d_gene: -; v_gene: TRBV5-1; j_gene: TRBJ1-2; CDR3nt: TGCGCCAGCAGCTTAGGACAGTCAGGGTATGGCTACACCTTC; CDR3aa: CASSLGQSGYGYTF
len: 16; abundance: -; d_gene: TRBD1; v_gene: TRBV28; j_gene: TRBJ2-5; CDR3nt: TGTGCCAGCAGTTCGCCTCCGGGACAGGGGGCGGGGACCCAGTACTTC; CDR3aa: CASSSPPGQGAGTQYF
len: 16; abundance: -; d_gene: TRBD2; v_gene: TRBV5-5; j_gene: TRBJ2-1; CDR3nt: TGTGCCAGCAGCTTGGACCCAGCGGGGGTCTACAATGAGCAGTTCTTC; CDR3aa: CASSLDPAGVYNEQFF
len: 15; abundance: -; d_gene: TRBD1; v_gene: TRBV27; j_gene: TRBJ2-7; CDR3nt: TGTGCCAGCAGTTTGAGAGGGGGCAGCTCCTACGAGCAGTACTTC; CDR3aa: CASSLRGGSSYEQYF
len: 15; abundance: -; d_gene: TRBD1; v_gene: TRBV28; j_gene: TRBJ2-2; CDR3nt: TGTGCCAGCAGTTGGGACAGTTTAGACACCGGGGAGCTGTTTTTT; CDR3aa: CASSWDSLDTGELFF
len: 14; abundance: -; d_gene: -; v_gene: TRBV5-1; j_gene: TRBJ1-5; CDR3nt: TGCGCCAGCAGCTTGGAAAGCAGGGATCAGCCCCAGCATTTT; CDR3aa: CASSLESRDQPQHF
len: 14; abundance: -; d_gene: TRBD2; v_gene: TRBV5-1; j_gene: TRBJ2-7; CDR3nt: TGCGCCAGTGGACTAGCGGGCGATACCTACGAGCAGTACTTC; CDR3aa: CASGLAGDTYEQYF
len: 15; abundance: once; d_gene: TRBD2; v_gene: TRBV6-2/TRBV6-3; j_gene: TRBJ2-1; CDR3nt: TGTGCCAGCAGCCCCCTAGCGGGGGACTACAATGAGCAGTTCTTC; CDR3aa: CASSPLAGDYNEQFF
len: 13; abundance: -; d_gene: -; v_gene: TRBV5-1; j_gene: TRBJ2-4; CDR3nt: TGCGCCAGCAGCCCTGTAGGGGGAGACATTCAGTACTTC; CDR3aa: CASSPVGGDIQYF
len: 14; abundance: -; d_gene: TRBD2; v_gene: TRBV27; j_gene: TRBJ2-5; CDR3nt: TGTGCCAGCAAACCTGGGGGGGAACTAGAGACCCAGTACTTC; CDR3aa: CASKPGGELETQYF
len: 15; abundance: -; d_gene: TRBD1; v_gene: TRBV2; j_gene: TRBJ1-5; CDR3nt: TGTGCCAGCCGGGACAGGCCGTATAGCAATCAGCCCCAGCATTTT; CDR3aa: CASRDRPYSNQPQHF
len: 14; abundance: -; d_gene: -; v_gene: TRBV29-1; j_gene: TRBJ1-1; CDR3nt: TGCAGCGTTGGGTTTGCGGGGGGGAACACTGAAGCTTTCTTT; CDR3aa: CSVGFAGGNTEAFF
len: 16; abundance: -; d_gene: TRBD2; v_gene: TRBV6-4; j_gene: TRBJ2-3; CDR3nt: TGTGCCAGCAGTGACTCCCACCGGGGGGGCACAGATACGCAGTATTTT; CDR3aa: CASSDSHRGGTDTQYF
len: 15; abundance: -; d_gene: TRBD1; v_gene: TRBV18; j_gene: TRBJ1-1; CDR3nt: TGTGCCAGCTCACCACCCGGGACAGACAAAGAGGGAGCTTTCTTT; CDR3aa: CASSPPGTDKEGAFF
len: 13; abundance: -; d_gene: -; v_gene: TRBV6-5; j_gene: TRBJ1-3; CDR3nt: TGTGCCAGCGGACTTGGTCCTGGAAACACCATATATTTT; CDR3aa: CASGLGPGNTIYF
len: 17; abundance: -; d_gene: TRBD1; v_gene: TRBV18; j_gene: TRBJ1-2; CDR3nt: TGTGCCAGCTCACCCGTCAGGGGGCATGGAGCTAACTATGGCTACACCTTC; CDR3aa: CASSPVRGHGANYGYTF